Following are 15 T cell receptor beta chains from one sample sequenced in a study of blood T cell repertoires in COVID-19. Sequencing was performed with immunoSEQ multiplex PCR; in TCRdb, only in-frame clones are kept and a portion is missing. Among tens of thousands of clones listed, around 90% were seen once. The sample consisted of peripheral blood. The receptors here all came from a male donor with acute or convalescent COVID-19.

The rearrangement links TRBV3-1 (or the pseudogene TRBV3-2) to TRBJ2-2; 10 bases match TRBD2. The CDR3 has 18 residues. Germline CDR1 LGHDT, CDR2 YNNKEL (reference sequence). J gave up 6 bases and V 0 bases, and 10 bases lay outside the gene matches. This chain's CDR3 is CASSQEGRLAGVAGELFF. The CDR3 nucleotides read TGTGCCAGCAGCCAAGAGGGGCGCCTAGCGGGGGTGGCCGGGGAGCTGTTTTTT.

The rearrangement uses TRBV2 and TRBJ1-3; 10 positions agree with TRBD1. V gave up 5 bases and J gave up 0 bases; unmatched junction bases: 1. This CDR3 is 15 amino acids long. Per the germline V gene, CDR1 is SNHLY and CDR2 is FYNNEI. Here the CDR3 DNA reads TGTGCCAGCAGTAGGGACAGGGGCTCTGGAAACACCATATATTTT. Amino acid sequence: CASSRDRGSGNTIYF.

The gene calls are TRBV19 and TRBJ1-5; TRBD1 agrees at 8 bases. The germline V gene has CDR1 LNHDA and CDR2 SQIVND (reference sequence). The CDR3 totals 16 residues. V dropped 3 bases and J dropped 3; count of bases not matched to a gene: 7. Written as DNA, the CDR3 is TGTGCCAGTAGTATGAAAGGGACAGGAGTCAATCAGCCCCAGCATTTT. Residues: CASSMKGTGVNQPQHF.

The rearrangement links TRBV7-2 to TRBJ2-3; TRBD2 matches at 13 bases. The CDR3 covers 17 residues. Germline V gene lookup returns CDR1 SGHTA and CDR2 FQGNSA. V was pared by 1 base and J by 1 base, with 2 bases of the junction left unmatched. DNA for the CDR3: TGTGCCAGCAGCTTAGTTACTAGCGGGGGGGGCACAGATACGCAGTATTTT. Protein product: CASSLVTSGGGTDTQYF.

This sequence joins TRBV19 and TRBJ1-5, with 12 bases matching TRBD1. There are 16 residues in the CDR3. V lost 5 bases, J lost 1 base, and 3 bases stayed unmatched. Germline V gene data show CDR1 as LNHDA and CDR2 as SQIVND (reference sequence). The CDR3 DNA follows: TGTGCCAGTAGTGCGGGACAGGGGGCCAGCAATCAGCCCCAGCATTTT. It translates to CASSAGQGASNQPQHF.

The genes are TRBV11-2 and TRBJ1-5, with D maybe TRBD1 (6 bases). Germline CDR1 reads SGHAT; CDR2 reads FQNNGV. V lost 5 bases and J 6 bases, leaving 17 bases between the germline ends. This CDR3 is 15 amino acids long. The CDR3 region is CASSAGGGGGQPQHF. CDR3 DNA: TGTGCCAGCAGCGCCGGCGGAGGGGGGGGTCAGCCCCAGCATTTT.

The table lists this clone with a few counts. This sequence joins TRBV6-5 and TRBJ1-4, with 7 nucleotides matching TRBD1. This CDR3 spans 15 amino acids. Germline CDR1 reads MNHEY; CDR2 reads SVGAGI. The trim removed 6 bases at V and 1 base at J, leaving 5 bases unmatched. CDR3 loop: CASSDREVTNEKLFF. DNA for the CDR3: TGTGCCAGCAGCGACAGGGAGGTAACTAATGAAAAACTGTTTTTT.

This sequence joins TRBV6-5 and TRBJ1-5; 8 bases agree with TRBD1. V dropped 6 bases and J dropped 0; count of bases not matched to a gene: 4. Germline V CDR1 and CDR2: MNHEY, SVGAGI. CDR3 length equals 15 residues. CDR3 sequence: CASSRGRNSNQPQHF. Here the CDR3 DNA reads TGTGCCAGCAGCAGGGGGCGAAATAGCAATCAGCCCCAGCATTTT.

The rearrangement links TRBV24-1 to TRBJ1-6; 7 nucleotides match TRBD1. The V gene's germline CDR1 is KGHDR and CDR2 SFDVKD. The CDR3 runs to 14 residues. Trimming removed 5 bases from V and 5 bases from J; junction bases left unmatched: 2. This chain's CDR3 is CATSGGQHNSPLHF. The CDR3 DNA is TGTGCCACCAGTGGGGGACAGCATAATTCACCCCTCCACTTT.

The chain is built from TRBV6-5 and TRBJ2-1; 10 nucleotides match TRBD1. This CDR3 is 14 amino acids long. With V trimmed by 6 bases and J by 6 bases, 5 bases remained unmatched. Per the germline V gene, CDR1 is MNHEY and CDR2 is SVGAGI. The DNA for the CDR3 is TGTGCCAGCAGCCGACAGGGGGCCGTCAATGAGCAGTTCTTC. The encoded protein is CASSRQGAVNEQFF.

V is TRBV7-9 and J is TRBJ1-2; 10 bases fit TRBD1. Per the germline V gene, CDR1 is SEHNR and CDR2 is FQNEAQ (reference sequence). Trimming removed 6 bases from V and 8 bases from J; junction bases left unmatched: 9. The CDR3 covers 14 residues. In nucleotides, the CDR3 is TGTGCCAGCAGACGATCCGGGACAGGGGACGGCTACACCTTC. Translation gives CASRRSGTGDGYTF.

CDR3 sequence reads: CAWSRQGNYGYTF. The CDR3 DNA reads TGTGCCTGGAGTAGACAGGGGAACTATGGCTACACCTTC. The chain joins TRBV30 to TRBJ1-2; 8 bases fit TRBD1. The junction had 1 base not matched to a gene; V was cut back by 2 bases and J by 2 bases. This CDR3 region has 13 residues. CDR1 GTSNPN and CDR2 SVGIG come from the germline V gene (reference sequence).

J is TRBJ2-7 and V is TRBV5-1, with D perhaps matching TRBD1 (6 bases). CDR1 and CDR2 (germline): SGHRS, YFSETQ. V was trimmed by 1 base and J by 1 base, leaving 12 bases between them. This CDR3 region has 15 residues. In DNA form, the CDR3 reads TGCGCCAGCAGCTTGTTGGGGCAGGGGTCCTACGAGCAGTACTTC. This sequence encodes CASSLLGQGSYEQYF.

The CDR3 DNA reads as TGTGCCAGCAGCTCAACAGGGGCGCCGGGTGGGGGTTACACAGATACGCAGTATTTT. Translating it yields CASSSTGAPGGGYTDTQYF. The chain employs TRBV5-6 and TRBJ2-3; 7 bases map to TRBD1. Germline CDR1 and CDR2: SGHDT and YYEEEE. The ends lost 3 bases at V and 2 bases at J; junction bases unmatched: 18. CDR3 length: 19 residues.

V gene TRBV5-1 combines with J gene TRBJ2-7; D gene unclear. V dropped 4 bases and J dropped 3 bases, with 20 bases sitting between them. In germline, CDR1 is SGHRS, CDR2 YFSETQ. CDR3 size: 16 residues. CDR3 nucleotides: TGCGCCAGCAGCCCCCTTGGTGGCAGTAGCAACTACGAGCAGTACTTC. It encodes CASSPLGGSSNYEQYF.